This paragraph covers one TCR beta chain sequence. This record belongs to a study of T-cell reconstitution after alpha-beta-depleted transplantation in children. CDR1 SGHVS and CDR2 FNYEAQ come from the germline V gene. The CDR3 covers 16 residues. Between the trimmed V and J ends, which lost 5 bases and 2 bases, there was a span of 16 bases. Preparation of the TCRbeta library used unique molecular identifiers. TCRdb analysed the PCR reads with MiXCR anew, one entry per CDR3 protein. The sample yields approximately 800,000 distinct CDR3 sequences, approximately 15% seen once. The receptor's source is a male patient under 18 who had a stem cell transplant for acute lymphoblastic leukemia, so the T cells may come from the graft donor. This specimen was PBMCs, mostly from graft donor cells, taken 360 days after TCRalphabeta/CD19-depleted stem cell transplant. The chain carries TRBV7-6 and TRBJ1-5; TRBD1 might be the D (6 bases). CDR3 DNA: TGTGCCAGCAGCGATCTAACAGGGACGGGCAATCAGCCCCAGCATTTT. This codes for CASSDLTGTGNQPQHF.